A single T cell receptor beta chain is shown here with its context. This specimen comes from a study of regulatory T cells in long-lasting Graves disease. The TCR beta library used iRepertoire HTBI primers with Arm-PCR amplification of CDR3. Per the original data handling: Looking across samples, the authors found some 67 TRBV and 13 to 15 TRBJ segments. TCRdb ran MiXCR on the multiplex PCR reads and lists one entry per CDR3 protein. TCRdb's processing, not the authors', yielded these V and J calls. This table holds about 540,000 distinct CDR3 sequences, about 13% found once. V lost 3 bases to trimming and J lost 1 base, with 15 bases between them. CDR1 and CDR2 from the germline V gene are MGHRA and YSYEKL. The CDR3 extends over 16 amino acids. Time point: newly diagnosed GD, antithyroid drugs for less than 3 months. PBMC-extracted RNA yielded the TCR library. Peripheral blood, at 8.5 to 9 milliliters, went into EDTA tubes.

A further study also used this sample, focusing on T cells in Graves' hyperthyroidism and ophthalmopathy. That source notes: Every diagnosis used clinical symptoms, serum thyroxine and TRAb, thyroid ultrasound and orbital computed tomography. A model of 13 V-J features distinguished ophthalmopathy from stable hyperthyroidism.

This rearrangement joins TRBV4-1 to TRBJ2-5, with D possibly TRBD2 on 6 matching bases. The TCR sequence derives from a man aged 25 to 40 with Graves disease. Material: peripheral blood mononuclear cells (PBMCs), obtained at new diagnosis, from a patient treated with antithyroid drugs. DNA of the CDR3: TGCGCCAGCAGCCAGACTAGTCGGGGTTTCCAAGAGACCCAGTACTTC. Translating gives CASSQTSRGFQETQYF.